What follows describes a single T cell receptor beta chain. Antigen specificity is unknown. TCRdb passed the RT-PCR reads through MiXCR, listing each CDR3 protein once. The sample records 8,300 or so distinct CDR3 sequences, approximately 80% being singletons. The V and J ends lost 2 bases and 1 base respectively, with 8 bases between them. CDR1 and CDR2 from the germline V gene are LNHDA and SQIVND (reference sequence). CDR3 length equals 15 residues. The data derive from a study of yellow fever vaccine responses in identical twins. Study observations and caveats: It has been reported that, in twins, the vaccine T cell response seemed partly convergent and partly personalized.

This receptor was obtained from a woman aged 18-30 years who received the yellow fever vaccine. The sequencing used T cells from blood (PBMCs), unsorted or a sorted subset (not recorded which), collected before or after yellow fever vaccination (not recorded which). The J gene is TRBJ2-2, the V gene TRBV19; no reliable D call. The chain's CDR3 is CASSIQDMNTGELFF. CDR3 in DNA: TGTGCCAGTAGTATACAGGATATGAACACCGGGGAGCTGTTTTTT.